This is a list of T cell receptor beta chains from one sample in a study of blood T cell repertoires in COVID-19. The table came from immunoSEQ multiplex PCR; TCRdb's copy has only in-frame clones and leaves some out. The sample yields 87,000 or so clones, about 82% seen once. Sequenced input: peripheral blood. The receptors shown here come from a woman at least 80 years old in a cohort sampled during active or convalescent COVID-19. Both conserved end residues are trimmed from each CDR3. For some rows the clone size is stated as once, few or many, or as a class when expanded; others skip it.

clone size: NA; V gene: TRBV5-1; J gene: TRBJ1-2; CDR3 protein: ASSLDETSDGYT
clone size: once; V gene: TRBV30; J gene: TRBJ2-1; CDR3 protein: AWRPAGTIRKQF
clone size: NA; V gene: TRBV9; J gene: TRBJ1-2; CDR3 protein: ASSPPGQGNYGYT
clone size: NA; V gene: TRBV28; J gene: TRBJ1-2; CDR3 protein: ASSWGQGTAGYT
clone size: NA; V gene: TRBV2; J gene: TRBJ2-3; CDR3 protein: ASSEAGTGADTQY
clone size: once; V gene: TRBV28; J gene: TRBJ1-1; CDR3 protein: ASVKGGQKQAF
clone size: NA; V gene: TRBV11-2; J gene: TRBJ1-5; CDR3 protein: ASSQGAGTAQPQH
clone size: few; V gene: TRBV5-1; J gene: TRBJ2-2; CDR3 protein: ASSLTSGTPTGELF
clone size: NA; V gene: TRBV6-6; J gene: TRBJ2-7; CDR3 protein: ASSYPGSSSYEQY
clone size: few; V gene: TRBV20-1; J gene: TRBJ2-5; CDR3 protein: SARSSKTQY
clone size: NA; V gene: TRBV5-1; J gene: TRBJ2-7; CDR3 protein: ASSRGGSYEQY
clone size: NA; V gene: TRBV28; J gene: TRBJ1-5; CDR3 protein: ASSLGQGFRQPQH
clone size: NA; V gene: TRBV5-4; J gene: TRBJ2-5; CDR3 protein: ASSLAGTGRETQY
clone size: NA; V gene: TRBV29-1; J gene: TRBJ1-3; CDR3 protein: SAEEGSPGNTIY
clone size: NA; V gene: TRBV10-3; J gene: TRBJ2-1; CDR3 protein: AISEIANEQF
clone size: once; V gene: TRBV5-1; J gene: TRBJ1-2; CDR3 protein: ASSLAGRDYGYT
clone size: NA; V gene: TRBV9; J gene: TRBJ2-5; CDR3 protein: ASSVGGLAQETQY
clone size: NA; V gene: TRBV11-3; J gene: TRBJ1-1; CDR3 protein: ASSPGGPAREAF
clone size: few; V gene: TRBV6-5; J gene: TRBJ1-6; CDR3 protein: ASRGGVSYNSPLH
clone size: NA; V gene: TRBV9; J gene: TRBJ2-2; CDR3 protein: ASSVGATGELF
clone size: NA; V gene: TRBV5-1; J gene: TRBJ1-4; CDR3 protein: ASSVGTLATNEKLF
clone size: few; V gene: TRBV7-9; J gene: TRBJ1-6; CDR3 protein: ASSLGQINSPLH
clone size: NA; V gene: TRBV5-1; J gene: TRBJ1-1; CDR3 protein: ASRGTGNMNTEAF
clone size: few; V gene: TRBV2; J gene: TRBJ1-5; CDR3 protein: ASSEGRGLNQPQH
clone size: NA; V gene: TRBV29-1; J gene: TRBJ2-7; CDR3 protein: SVEDEGGSSYEQY
clone size: NA; V gene: TRBV30; J gene: TRBJ1-5; CDR3 protein: AWSDSNQPQH
clone size: once; V gene: TRBV3-1/TRBV3-2; J gene: TRBJ2-4; CDR3 protein: ASSGGGRAGKNIQY
clone size: NA; V gene: TRBV6-1; J gene: TRBJ1-1; CDR3 protein: ASSEAWLLGSGSTEAF
clone size: NA; V gene: TRBV7-9; J gene: TRBJ1-4; CDR3 protein: ASSLSSQQEKLF
clone size: NA; V gene: TRBV11-1; J gene: TRBJ1-4; CDR3 protein: ASSLSATNEKLF
clone size: NA; V gene: TRBV6-5; J gene: TRBJ1-1; CDR3 protein: ASVLSRNTEAF
clone size: once; V gene: TRBV2; J gene: TRBJ2-2; CDR3 protein: ASSEGGKNTGELF
clone size: NA; V gene: TRBV2; J gene: TRBJ1-2; CDR3 protein: ASSDDIPYGYT
clone size: NA; V gene: TRBV28; J gene: TRBJ2-3; CDR3 protein: ASLMSSGISTDTQY
clone size: once; V gene: TRBV3-1/TRBV3-2; J gene: TRBJ1-1; CDR3 protein: ASSPTSNTEAF
clone size: NA; V gene: TRBV19; J gene: TRBJ1-3; CDR3 protein: ASSPSGTGDTTIY
clone size: NA; V gene: TRBV29-1; J gene: TRBJ1-2; CDR3 protein: SARQGAAGYT
clone size: NA; V gene: TRBV10-3; J gene: TRBJ1-2; CDR3 protein: AISESTGPSNYGYT
clone size: NA; V gene: TRBV3-1/TRBV3-2; J gene: TRBJ2-2; CDR3 protein: ASSPGGEPTGELF
clone size: NA; V gene: TRBV3-1/TRBV3-2; J gene: TRBJ2-5; CDR3 protein: ASLSWGAGETQY
clone size: NA; V gene: TRBV6-4; J gene: TRBJ2-3; CDR3 protein: ASSTSEREGADTQY
clone size: once; V gene: TRBV6-5; J gene: TRBJ1-3; CDR3 protein: ASSRQGAGGNTIY
clone size: NA; V gene: TRBV5-8; J gene: TRBJ1-5; CDR3 protein: ASSLVGYVRNQPQH
clone size: NA; V gene: TRBV5-6; J gene: TRBJ2-5; CDR3 protein: ASSLSVGRGQETQY
clone size: once; V gene: TRBV9; J gene: TRBJ2-2; CDR3 protein: ASSVGPPGGRSGGELF
clone size: once; V gene: TRBV28; J gene: TRBJ2-2; CDR3 protein: ASSLFRAGDTGELF
clone size: NA; V gene: TRBV28; J gene: TRBJ1-4; CDR3 protein: ASSSDRDREAGKLF
clone size: NA; V gene: TRBV6-1; J gene: TRBJ2-1; CDR3 protein: ASSDSYGFSGRSYNEQF
clone size: NA; V gene: TRBV2; J gene: TRBJ2-3; CDR3 protein: ATAGTGAPDTQY
clone size: NA; V gene: TRBV3-1/TRBV3-2; J gene: TRBJ1-2; CDR3 protein: ASGRQGAFNYGYT
clone size: NA; V gene: TRBV5-4; J gene: TRBJ2-2; CDR3 protein: ASSLVAGVTGELF
clone size: few; V gene: TRBV5-1; J gene: TRBJ2-1; CDR3 protein: ASSLSSNSYNEQF
clone size: NA; V gene: TRBV19; J gene: TRBJ1-6; CDR3 protein: ASTPRQNSPLH